Sequencing of this T cell receptor (beta chain) was carried out in a study of cytomegalovirus exposure and HLA in healthy donors. Study-wide results and limits: Reports credit the classifier with highly specific, highly sensitive diagnosis of cytomegalovirus status. One variant, a missense change in DCLRE1C, was linked in a later analysis to TCR beta V- and J-gene trimming.

Concerning this clone itself: Its target is unknown.

Germline CDR1 is KGHSH and CDR2 is LQKENI. J lost 3 bases, V lost 5 bases, and 3 bases had no gene match. The length of the CDR3 is 13 residues. Samples came from healthy bone marrow donors. A multiplex PCR was run with 60 Vbeta primers and 13 Jbeta primers. Assay used: immunoSEQ multiplex PCR; TCRdb lists only in-frame clones, some missing. The sample lists about 210,000 clones; about 85% were seen once. The sequence was obtained from a male donor in good health and CMV-seropositive. The chain employs TRBV18 and TRBJ1-2, with 7 bases that match TRBD1. The specimen was PBMCs. The DNA of the CDR3 is TGTGCCAGCTCATCCGGGACAGACTATGGCTACACCTTC. It specifies CASSSGTDYGYTF.